A selection of T cell receptor beta chains follows, all from one sample in a study of blood T cell repertoires in COVID-19. Repertoires were generated with immunoSEQ multiplex PCR, while TCRdb's copy carries only in-frame clones and drops some. Of approximately 500,000 clones listed, about 89% were seen once; the top ten hold roughly 8%. Sequenced material: peripheral blood. The receptors shown here come from a woman between 45 and 60 years old with COVID-19, enrolled during active disease. The CDR3 runs from the conserved cysteine through the conserved F or W. The order of the fields is clone size, D gene, J gene, V gene, CDR3 DNA, CDR3 protein. The D gene is left open where the match is weak. Rows give clone size only sometimes, using once, few, many, or a class for an expanded clone.

>-|-|TRBJ1-3|TRBV7-9
TGTGCCAGTCGACAATCCGGAAACACCATATATTTT
CASRQSGNTIYF
>-|-|TRBJ2-5|TRBV2
TGTGCCAGCAGTCGACTACCGAAAGGTGGCGGAGAGACCCAGTACTTC
CASSRLPKGGGETQYF
>-|-|TRBJ2-7|TRBV18
TGTGCCAGCTCACCGTCCTCAGGCCCTGGGGAGCAGTACTTC
CASSPSSGPGEQYF
>-|-|TRBJ2-3|TRBV29-1
TGCAGCGTACTACGCCGGGAGACAGATACGCAGTATTTT
CSVLRRETDTQYF
>-|-|TRBJ1-1|TRBV5-4
TGTGCCAGCAGCTCCGGCTTTGGAGTGAACACTGAAGCTTTCTTT
CASSSGFGVNTEAFF
>-|-|TRBJ1-1|TRBV6-5
TGTGCCAGCAGGACACAGGGATACACTGAAGCTTTCTTT
CASRTQGYTEAFF
>-|-|TRBJ1-2|TRBV4-2
TGTGCCAGCAGCCCGGAAAGTAGTGGGGCGCGGGGCTACACCTTC
CASSPESSGARGYTF
>-|TRBD1|TRBJ1-6|TRBV5-1
TGCGCCAGCAGCTTCGGACAGGGACCGAATTCACCCCTCCACTTT
CASSFGQGPNSPLHF
>-|-|TRBJ2-1|TRBV7-3
TGTGCCAGCAGCGTCGGGGTATACAATGAGCAGTTCTTC
CASSVGVYNEQFF
>-|-|TRBJ1-1|TRBV30
TGTGCCTGGAGCTTGGTACAGGCTTCCACTGAAGCTTTCTTT
CAWSLVQASTEAFF
>-|-|TRBJ1-5|TRBV10-3
TGTGCCATCAGTGAGTCAATTGACAGGCCCCAGCATTTT
CAISESIDRPQHF
>-|-|TRBJ1-2|TRBV5-8
TGTGCCAGCAGCTTGTCACGGTCCCATGGCTACACCTTC
CASSLSRSHGYTF
>-|-|TRBJ2-3|TRBV7-8
TGTGCCAGCAGCCTAGTGGTGGGGGCCGACACAGATACGCAGTATTTT
CASSLVVGADTDTQYF
>-|TRBD1|TRBJ2-3|TRBV2
TGTGCCAGCAGTTCACAGGGGCGTATGACGACAGATACGCAGTATTTT
CASSSQGRMTTDTQYF
>-|TRBD1|TRBJ1-1|TRBV3-1/TRBV3-2
TGTGCCAGCAGCCGAGTCCTGACAGGGCCTACTGAAGCTTTCTTT
CASSRVLTGPTEAFF
>-|-|TRBJ1-4|TRBV27
TGTGCCAGCAAGCAGGACTGGAATGAAAAACTGTTTTTT
CASKQDWNEKLFF
>-|-|TRBJ2-7|TRBV19
TGTGCCAGTAGTAGGGTCGCCAGGGTCGAGTACGAGCAGTACTTC
CASSRVARVEYEQYF
>once|TRBD1|TRBJ2-3|TRBV30
TGTGCCTGGAGTAAAACGACGGACAGGGGCCCTCTTGGGGGTACGCAGTATTTT
CAWSKTTDRGPLGGTQYF
>-|TRBD1|TRBJ2-3|TRBV30
TGTGCCTGGAGTGCTGGACAGGGGGCAGATACGCAGTATTTT
CAWSAGQGADTQYF
>once|-|TRBJ1-5|TRBV30
TGTGCCTGGGGGGGGAGCAATCAGCCCCAGCATTTT
CAWGGSNQPQHF
>-|TRBD1|TRBJ2-4|TRBV2
TGTGCCAGCAGAGAGACAGGGGGTAACAAAAACATTCAGTACTTC
CASRETGGNKNIQYF
>-|-|TRBJ2-7|TRBV12-3/TRBV12-4
TGTGCCAGCAGCCGAAGACAAGTGGACGAGCAGTACTTC
CASSRRQVDEQYF
>-|-|TRBJ2-2|TRBV5-1
TGCGCCAGCAGCTTGGCAACAGGGAGCACCGGGGAGCTGTTTTTT
CASSLATGSTGELFF
>-|TRBD1|TRBJ1-1|TRBV5-1
TGCGCCAGCAGCTGGGCCCTCGGGACAGGGGAATTCGAACGAACTGAAGCTTTCTTT
CASSWALGTGEFERTEAFF
>-|TRBD1|TRBJ1-4|TRBV28
TGTGCCAGCAGTTTTGCAGGACAGGGGAGGGCTAATGAAAAACTGTTTTTT
CASSFAGQGRANEKLFF
>-|-|TRBJ1-2|TRBV6-1
TGTGCCAGCAGTGAGAATCCCCTTATAGGGGTGGATGGCTACACCTTC
CASSENPLIGVDGYTF
>-|TRBD1|TRBJ1-1|TRBV18
TGTGCCAGCTCAACACAGGGGGCCCCCGGCACTGAAGCTTTCTTT
CASSTQGAPGTEAFF
>-|-|TRBJ2-1|TRBV27
TGTGCCAGCAGTTTGTTGGGCGCCTACAATGAGCAGTTCTTC
CASSLLGAYNEQFF
>-|-|TRBJ1-1|TRBV2
TGTGCCAGCAGTGAGAGGAGGGGTGAAGCTTTCTTT
CASSERRGEAFF
>-|-|TRBJ1-1|TRBV2
TGTGCCAGCATTCAAAGCCCCTTCGGGATAACTGAAGCTTTCTTT
CASIQSPFGITEAFF
>-|TRBD1|TRBJ2-3|TRBV5-1
TGCGCCAGCAGCCCGGGACAGGGGGCTGATTTGAGCACAGATACGCAGTATTTT
CASSPGQGADLSTDTQYF
>-|TRBD2|TRBJ2-1|TRBV13
TGTGCCAGCAGGTTGGCGATGCGGGGGGCCTTCTTTGGGGATGAGCAGTTCTTC
CASRLAMRGAFFGDEQFF
>-|-|TRBJ1-2|TRBV5-1
TGCGCCAGCAGTACGGGGGGCTATGGCTACACCTTC
CASSTGGYGYTF
>-|TRBD1|TRBJ2-3|TRBV20-1
TGCAGTGCTAGTAAGCAGGGGGTGGCAGATACGCAGTATTTT
CSASKQGVADTQYF
>-|TRBD1|TRBJ1-5|TRBV6-6
TGTGCCAGCAGTCCTCTTCCGGGACAGGGGAGTTCTCAGCCCCAGCATTTT
CASSPLPGQGSSQPQHF
>few|-|TRBJ1-5|TRBV12-5
TGTGCTAGTGGTTCCGGGGGGTGGAATCAGCCCCAGCATTTT
CASGSGGWNQPQHF
>-|-|TRBJ1-2|TRBV4-1
TGCGCCAGCAGCCAAGATGGTCCAGGCGACTATGGCTACACCTTC
CASSQDGPGDYGYTF
>-|-|TRBJ1-5|TRBV2
TGTGCCAGCAGTTTCCACAGGGACAATCAGCCCCAGCATTTT
CASSFHRDNQPQHF
>-|-|TRBJ2-7|TRBV11-1
TGTGCCAGCAGCCTTAGCTCCTACGAGCAGTACTTC
CASSLSSYEQYF
>-|-|TRBJ1-1|TRBV23-1
TGCGCCAGCAGTCAAAGGATCCTAGAATGTGAAGCTTTCTTT
CASSQRILECEAFF
>-|TRBD2|TRBJ2-1|TRBV3-1/TRBV3-2
TGTGCCAGCAGCCAAGATAAGGTGGGCGGGGGTGGATACAATGAGCAGTTCTTC
CASSQDKVGGGGYNEQFF
>-|-|TRBJ2-7|TRBV9
TGTGCCAGCAGCGTGGGGACACCGCCCTCCTACGAGCAGTACTTC
CASSVGTPPSYEQYF
>-|TRBD1|TRBJ2-3|TRBV12-5
TGTGCTAGTGGTAACACAGGGGCAGATACGCAGTATTTT
CASGNTGADTQYF
>-|TRBD1|TRBJ2-5|TRBV19
TGTGCCAGTAGTAGCGGGACAGGGCGCTTCGAGGAGACCCAGTACTTC
CASSSGTGRFEETQYF
>-|-|TRBJ1-1|TRBV18
TGTGCCAGCTCACAATTACAGGAGAACACTGAAGCTTTCTTT
CASSQLQENTEAFF
>-|TRBD1|TRBJ1-2|TRBV5-1
TGCGCCAGCAGCCCGGGACAGGTAACCGTCTATGGCTACACCTTC
CASSPGQVTVYGYTF
>-|-|TRBJ2-4|TRBV2
TGTGCCAGCAGCTACGGGGAGGCCAAAAACATTCAGTACTTC
CASSYGEAKNIQYF
>-|-|TRBJ1-2|TRBV19
TGTGCCAGTAGTATGATGCCAGCGAACTATGGCTACACCTTC
CASSMMPANYGYTF
>-|-|TRBJ2-7|TRBV5-6
TGTGCCAGCAGCTTGGCCCTTGGGGGACATTACTCCTACGAGCAGTACTTC
CASSLALGGHYSYEQYF
>-|-|TRBJ1-6|TRBV27
TGTGCCAGCAGTTGGCGGGTTTCCTATAATTCACCCCTCCACTTT
CASSWRVSYNSPLHF
>-|-|TRBJ1-2|TRBV30
TGTGCCTGGAGTGTACGGTTGGCGGCCTATGGCTACACCTTC
CAWSVRLAAYGYTF
>-|-|TRBJ2-7|TRBV30
TGTGCCTGGAGTGCCAGTCCCGGGACCTACGAGCAGTACTTC
CAWSASPGTYEQYF
>-|-|TRBJ2-1|TRBV28
TGTGCCAGCAGTTTCCCACAGGGCAGAGGGAATGAGCAGTTCTTC
CASSFPQGRGNEQFF
>-|-|TRBJ1-1|TRBV9
TGTGCCAGCAGCTCCGCCTCGCGTAACACTGAAGCTTTCTTT
CASSSASRNTEAFF
>-|-|TRBJ1-2|TRBV5-4
TGTGCCAGCAGCTTGGGCCCGGATGGCTACACCTTC
CASSLGPDGYTF
>once|-|TRBJ1-5|TRBV19
TGTGCCAGTAGTATTAGCGAGAGGGCAGGCGGTCAGCCCCAGCATTTT
CASSISERAGGQPQHF
>once|-|TRBJ2-2|TRBV7-9
TGTGCCAGCAGCCCCAGCGAGGATGGGTCCGGGGAGCTGTTTTTT
CASSPSEDGSGELFF